These T cell receptor beta chains were read from a single sample in a study of vaccination and CD4 T cells after COVID-19. Their antigens are not known. Using its own MiXCR run on the PCR reads, TCRdb lists one record per CDR3 protein. Of 15,000 to 18,000 distinct CDR3 sequences listed, approximately 51% are singletons. The sample here was CD4+ T cells from blood, cultured in vitro, taken before SARS-CoV-2 vaccination. Source of these receptors: a human donor who had recovered from COVID-19. Each CDR3 is given with its conserved first and last residue. A D gene is named only where the DNA matches it firmly. Size values are once, few and many counts, or a class for expanded clones, and some rows have none.

>TRBV20-1|.|.|TRBJ1-5
CSAPTPQNRWQPQHF
TGCAGTGCCCCGACACCTCAAAACCGGTGGCAGCCCCAGCATTTT
>TRBV5-4|few|TRBD1|TRBJ1-1
CASSYRQGNTEAFF
TGTGCCAGCAGCTATAGACAGGGGAACACTGAAGCTTTCTTT
>TRBV10-3|.|TRBD1|TRBJ1-2
CAISPDGTDRNYGYTF
TGTGCCATCAGCCCGGACGGGACGGACAGGAACTATGGCTACACCTTC
>TRBV6-4|few|TRBD2|TRBJ2-2
CASSDSTSGDTGELFF
TGTGCCAGCAGTGACTCGACTAGCGGGGACACCGGGGAGCTGTTTTTT
>TRBV2|once|.|TRBJ2-1
CASSDPPDFSYNEQFF
TGTGCCAGCAGTGACCCCCCGGACTTTTCTTACAATGAGCAGTTCTTC
>TRBV2|.|.|TRBJ1-1
CASRRGGVTEAFF
TGTGCCAGCAGAAGGGGAGGGGTTACTGAAGCTTTCTTT
>TRBV5-6|.|.|TRBJ2-3
CASTYAGTQYF
TGTGCCAGCACCTACGCGGGTACGCAGTATTTT
>TRBV6-5|.|TRBD1|TRBJ2-1
CASSSQGAGHEQFF
TGTGCCAGCAGTTCTCAGGGGGCTGGTCATGAGCAGTTCTTC
>TRBV30|.|.|TRBJ1-5
CAWNRDDQGPQHF
TGTGCCTGGAACAGGGACGACCAAGGGCCCCAGCATTTT
>TRBV6-1|.|.|TRBJ2-7
CASRNPGYYEQYF
TGTGCCAGCAGAAATCCGGGATACTACGAGCAGTACTTC
>TRBV3-1|.|.|TRBJ2-3
CASSQDRDQYF
TGTGCCAGCAGCCAAGATCGGGACCAGTATTTT
>TRBV6-2/TRBV6-3|.|.|TRBJ2-7
CVSSNPASRREQYF
TGTGTCAGCAGTAACCCAGCAAGTCGTAGGGAGCAGTACTTC
>TRBV19|.|TRBD1|TRBJ1-5
CASSAPRQGVGNQPQHF
TGTGCCAGTAGTGCCCCGAGACAGGGTGTAGGGAATCAGCCCCAGCATTTT
>TRBV18|.|.|TRBJ2-1
CASSPSLLSSYNEQFF
TGTGCCAGCTCGCCGAGTCTATTGAGCTCCTACAATGAGCAGTTCTTC
>TRBV27|.|.|TRBJ1-1
CASSVTQNTEAFF
TGTGCCAGCAGTGTTACCCAGAACACTGAAGCTTTCTTT
>TRBV7-9|.|TRBD2|TRBJ2-7
CASSRGPGTNSYEQYF
TGTGCCAGCAGCCGAGGTCCGGGGACTAACTCCTACGAGCAGTACTTC
>TRBV20-1|.|.|TRBJ1-2
CSATGTTYGYTF
TGCAGTGCTACCGGGACAACCTATGGCTACACCTTC
>TRBV20-1|.|TRBD2|TRBJ2-1
CSARPPGGGGRGYNEQFF
TGCAGTGCTAGGCCCCCCGGGGGTGGAGGGAGGGGCTACAATGAGCAGTTCTTC
>TRBV10-3|.|TRBD1|TRBJ2-3
CAISEWQGAGDTQYF
TGTGCCATCAGTGAGTGGCAGGGGGCGGGAGATACGCAGTATTTT
>TRBV6-1|.|.|TRBJ1-4
CASSRKGGRNEKLFF
TGTGCCAGCAGCCGAAAGGGGGGTAGAAATGAAAAACTGTTTTTT
>TRBV2|.|.|TRBJ1-1
CASSEMSGVAFF
TGTGCCAGCAGTGAAATGTCGGGGGTAGCTTTCTTT
>TRBV19|.|.|TRBJ1-4
CASSIGDTDEKLFF
TGTGCCAGTAGTATTGGGGACACTGATGAAAAACTGTTTTTT
>TRBV7-3|few|.|TRBJ1-1
CASSLNQGREAFF
TGTGCCAGCAGCTTAAATCAGGGCAGGGAAGCTTTCTTT
>TRBV7-2|once|TRBD2|TRBJ2-7
CASSLSGTTSYEQYF
TGTGCCAGCAGCTTAAGCGGGACTACCTCCTACGAGCAGTACTTC
>TRBV6-2/TRBV6-3|.|.|TRBJ2-7
CASSHGTVPSYEQYF
TGTGCCAGCAGTCACGGGACCGTACCGTCCTACGAGCAGTACTTC
>TRBV6-1|.|.|TRBJ1-5
CASSEYSPNQPQHF
TGTGCCAGCAGTGAATATTCTCCCAATCAGCCCCAGCATTTT
>TRBV15|.|.|TRBJ2-7
CATSRARAGRGDEQYF
TGTGCCACCAGCAGAGCTCGGGCTGGACGAGGCGACGAGCAGTACTTC
>TRBV7-3|.|.|TRBJ2-3
CASSLAVTDTQYF
TGTGCCAGCAGCTTAGCGGTTACAGATACGCAGTATTTT
>TRBV20-1|.|TRBD2|TRBJ2-5
CSARRASGTETQYF
TGCAGTGCTAGAAGGGCCAGCGGGACGGAGACCCAGTACTTC
>TRBV5-1|.|.|TRBJ1-1
CASSLAAQNTEAFF
TGCGCCAGCAGCTTGGCCGCCCAGAACACTGAAGCTTTCTTT
>TRBV7-9|.|.|TRBJ2-3
CASSFREGDTQYF
TGTGCCAGCAGCTTTAGGGAAGGAGATACGCAGTATTTT
>TRBV30|few|TRBD1|TRBJ2-7
CAWTKPGQGASEQYF
TGTGCCTGGACGAAGCCGGGACAGGGGGCTAGTGAGCAGTACTTC
>TRBV5-8|.|TRBD1|TRBJ1-1
CASRPRGITEAFF
TGTGCCAGCAGACCCAGGGGGATCACTGAAGCTTTCTTT
>TRBV20-1|few|.|TRBJ1-2
CSARVFTEDANYGYTF
TGCAGTGCTAGAGTGTTTACAGAGGACGCTAACTATGGCTACACCTTC
>TRBV7-8|few|.|TRBJ2-1
CASSFGPWRAPYNEQFF
TGTGCCAGCAGCTTTGGCCCTTGGCGGGCACCTTACAATGAGCAGTTCTTC
>TRBV20-1|.|TRBD2|TRBJ2-5
CSAQVPSGVSGETQYF
TGCAGTGCCCAGGTCCCGAGCGGGGTCAGTGGGGAGACCCAGTACTTC
>TRBV7-7|few|.|TRBJ2-2
CASSLVSNTGELFF
TGTGCTAGCAGCTTAGTCTCGAACACCGGGGAGCTGTTTTTT
>TRBV28|few|.|TRBJ1-1
CASTPGGGFNTEAFF
TGTGCCAGCACCCCAGGCGGGGGCTTCAACACTGAAGCTTTCTTT
>TRBV2|few|.|TRBJ2-7
CASSPDSLTYEQYF
TGTGCCAGCAGCCCAGACAGCCTAACCTACGAGCAGTACTTC
>TRBV28|.|TRBD1|TRBJ1-1
CASSRPGQGSGTEAFF
TGTGCCAGCAGCCGCCCGGGACAGGGATCGGGCACTGAAGCTTTCTTT